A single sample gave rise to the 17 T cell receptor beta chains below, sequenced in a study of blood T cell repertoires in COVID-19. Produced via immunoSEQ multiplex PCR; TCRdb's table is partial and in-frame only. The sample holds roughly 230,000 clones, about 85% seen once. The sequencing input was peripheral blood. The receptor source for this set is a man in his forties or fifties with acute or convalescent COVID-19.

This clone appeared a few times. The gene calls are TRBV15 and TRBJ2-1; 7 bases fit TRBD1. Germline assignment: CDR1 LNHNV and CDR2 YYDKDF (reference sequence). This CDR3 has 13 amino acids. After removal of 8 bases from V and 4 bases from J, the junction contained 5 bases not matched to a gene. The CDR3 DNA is TGTGCCACCGGGACAGCGGATTACAATGAGCAGTTCTTC. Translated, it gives CATGTADYNEQFF.

The CDR3 region is CASNAASNQPQHF. CDR3 DNA: TGTGCCAGCAATGCGGCCTCGAATCAGCCCCAGCATTTT. The chain joins TRBV12-3 or TRBV12-4 to TRBJ1-5; D is uncertain. The V end lost 7 bases, the J end lost 4 bases, and 11 bases lay between the germline ends. CDR3 length: 13 amino acids.

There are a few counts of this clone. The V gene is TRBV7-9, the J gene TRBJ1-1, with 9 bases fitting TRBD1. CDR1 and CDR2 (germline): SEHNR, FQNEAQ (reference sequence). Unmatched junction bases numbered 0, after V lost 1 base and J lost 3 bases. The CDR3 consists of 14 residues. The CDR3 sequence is CASSLGQGDTEAFF. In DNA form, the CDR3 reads TGTGCCAGCAGCTTAGGACAGGGGGACACTGAAGCTTTCTTT.

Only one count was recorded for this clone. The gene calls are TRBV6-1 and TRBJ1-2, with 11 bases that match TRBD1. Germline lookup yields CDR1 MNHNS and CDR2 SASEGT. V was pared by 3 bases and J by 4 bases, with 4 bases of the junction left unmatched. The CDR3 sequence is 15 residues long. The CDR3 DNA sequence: TGTGCCAGCAGTGATCGGGGACAGGGGGTCTATGGCTACACCTTC. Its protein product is CASSDRGQGVYGYTF.

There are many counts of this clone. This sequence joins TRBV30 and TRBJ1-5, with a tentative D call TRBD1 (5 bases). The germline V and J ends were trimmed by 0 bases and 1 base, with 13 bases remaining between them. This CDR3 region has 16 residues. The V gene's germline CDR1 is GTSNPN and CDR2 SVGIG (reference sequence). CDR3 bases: TGTGCCTGGAGTGTGCCCAGGGCGGGAAGCAATCAGCCCCAGCATTTT. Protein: CAWSVPRAGSNQPQHF.

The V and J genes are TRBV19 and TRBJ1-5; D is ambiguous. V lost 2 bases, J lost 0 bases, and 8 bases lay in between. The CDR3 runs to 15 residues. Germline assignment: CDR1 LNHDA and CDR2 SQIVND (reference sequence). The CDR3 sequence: CASSIPDYSNQPQHF. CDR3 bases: TGTGCCAGTAGTATACCAGACTATAGCAATCAGCCCCAGCATTTT.

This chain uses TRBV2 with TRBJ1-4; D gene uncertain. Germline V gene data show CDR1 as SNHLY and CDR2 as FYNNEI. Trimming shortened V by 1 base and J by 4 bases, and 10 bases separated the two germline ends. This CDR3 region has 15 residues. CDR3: CASSEERAGNEKLFF. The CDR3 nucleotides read TGTGCCAGCAGTGAAGAGAGGGCCGGTAATGAAAAACTGTTTTTT.

In DNA form, the CDR3 reads TGTGCCAGCAGTCCCGACAGGGGCCTCTACAATGAGCAGTTCTTC. Translated: CASSPDRGLYNEQFF. This chain connects TRBV9 to TRBJ2-1, with 8 bases matching TRBD1. The CDR3 has 15 residues. The germline gives CDR1 SGDLS, CDR2 YYNGEE. V lost 5 bases, J lost 3 bases, and 7 bases stayed unmatched.

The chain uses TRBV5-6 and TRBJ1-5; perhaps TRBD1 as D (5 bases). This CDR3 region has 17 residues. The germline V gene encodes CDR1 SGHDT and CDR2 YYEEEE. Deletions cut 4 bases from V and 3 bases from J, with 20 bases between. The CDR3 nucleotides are TGTGCCAGCAGCCCCGGGAAGGGGACTTTGAACAATCAGCCCCAGCATTTT. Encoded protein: CASSPGKGTLNNQPQHF.

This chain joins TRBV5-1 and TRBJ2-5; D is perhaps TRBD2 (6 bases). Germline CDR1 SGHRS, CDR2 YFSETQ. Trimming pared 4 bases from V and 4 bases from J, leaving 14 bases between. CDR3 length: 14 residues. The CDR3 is CASSMGLLGETQYF. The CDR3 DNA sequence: TGCGCCAGCAGCATGGGACTCCTGGGAGAGACCCAGTACTTC.

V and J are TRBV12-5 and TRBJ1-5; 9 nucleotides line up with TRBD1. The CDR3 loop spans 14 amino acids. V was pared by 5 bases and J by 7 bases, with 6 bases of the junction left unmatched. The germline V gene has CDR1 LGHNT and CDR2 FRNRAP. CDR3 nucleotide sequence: TGTGCTAGTGGTGGGGGGACAGGGAGCCAGCCCCAGCATTTT. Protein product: CASGGGTGSQPQHF.

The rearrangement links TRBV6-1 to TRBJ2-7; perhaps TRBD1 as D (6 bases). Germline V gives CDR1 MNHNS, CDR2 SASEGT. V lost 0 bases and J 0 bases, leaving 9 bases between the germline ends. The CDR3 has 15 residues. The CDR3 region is CASSEAGTFSYEQYF. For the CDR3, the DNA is TGTGCCAGCAGTGAAGCCGGGACATTCTCCTACGAGCAGTACTTC.

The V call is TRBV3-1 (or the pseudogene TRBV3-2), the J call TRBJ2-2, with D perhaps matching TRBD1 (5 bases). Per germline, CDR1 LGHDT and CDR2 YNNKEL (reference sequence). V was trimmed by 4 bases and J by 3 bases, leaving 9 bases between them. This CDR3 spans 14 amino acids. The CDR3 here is CASSPPGYTGELFF. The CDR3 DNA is TGTGCCAGCAGCCCACCAGGGTACACCGGGGAGCTGTTTTTT.

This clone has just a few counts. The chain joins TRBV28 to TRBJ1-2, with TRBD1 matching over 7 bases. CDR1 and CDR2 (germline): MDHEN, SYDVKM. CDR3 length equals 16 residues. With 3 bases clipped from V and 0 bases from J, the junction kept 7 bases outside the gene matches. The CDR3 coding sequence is TGTGCCAGCAGTTTCTACGGGACAGCTTCTAACTATGGCTACACCTTC. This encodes CASSFYGTASNYGYTF.

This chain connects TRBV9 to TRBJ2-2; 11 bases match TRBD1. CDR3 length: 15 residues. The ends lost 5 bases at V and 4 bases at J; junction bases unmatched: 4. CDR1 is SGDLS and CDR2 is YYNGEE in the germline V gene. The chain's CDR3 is CASRAGTGGTGELFF. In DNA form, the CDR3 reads TGTGCCAGCAGGGCCGGGACAGGGGGCACCGGGGAGCTGTTTTTT.

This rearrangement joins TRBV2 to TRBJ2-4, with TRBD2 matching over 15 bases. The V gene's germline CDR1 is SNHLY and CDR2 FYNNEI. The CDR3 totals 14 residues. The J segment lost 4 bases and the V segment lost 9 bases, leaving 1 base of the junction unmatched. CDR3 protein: CARGLAGGKNIQYF. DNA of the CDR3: TGTGCCAGGGGACTAGCGGGGGGAAAAAACATTCAGTACTTC.

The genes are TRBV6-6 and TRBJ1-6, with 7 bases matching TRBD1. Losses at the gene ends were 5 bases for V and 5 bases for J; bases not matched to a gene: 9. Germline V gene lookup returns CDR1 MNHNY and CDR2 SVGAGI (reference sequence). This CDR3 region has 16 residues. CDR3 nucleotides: TGTGCCAGCAGTGGAGGAGCAGGACAGGATAATTCACCCCTCCACTTT. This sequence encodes CASSGGAGQDNSPLHF.